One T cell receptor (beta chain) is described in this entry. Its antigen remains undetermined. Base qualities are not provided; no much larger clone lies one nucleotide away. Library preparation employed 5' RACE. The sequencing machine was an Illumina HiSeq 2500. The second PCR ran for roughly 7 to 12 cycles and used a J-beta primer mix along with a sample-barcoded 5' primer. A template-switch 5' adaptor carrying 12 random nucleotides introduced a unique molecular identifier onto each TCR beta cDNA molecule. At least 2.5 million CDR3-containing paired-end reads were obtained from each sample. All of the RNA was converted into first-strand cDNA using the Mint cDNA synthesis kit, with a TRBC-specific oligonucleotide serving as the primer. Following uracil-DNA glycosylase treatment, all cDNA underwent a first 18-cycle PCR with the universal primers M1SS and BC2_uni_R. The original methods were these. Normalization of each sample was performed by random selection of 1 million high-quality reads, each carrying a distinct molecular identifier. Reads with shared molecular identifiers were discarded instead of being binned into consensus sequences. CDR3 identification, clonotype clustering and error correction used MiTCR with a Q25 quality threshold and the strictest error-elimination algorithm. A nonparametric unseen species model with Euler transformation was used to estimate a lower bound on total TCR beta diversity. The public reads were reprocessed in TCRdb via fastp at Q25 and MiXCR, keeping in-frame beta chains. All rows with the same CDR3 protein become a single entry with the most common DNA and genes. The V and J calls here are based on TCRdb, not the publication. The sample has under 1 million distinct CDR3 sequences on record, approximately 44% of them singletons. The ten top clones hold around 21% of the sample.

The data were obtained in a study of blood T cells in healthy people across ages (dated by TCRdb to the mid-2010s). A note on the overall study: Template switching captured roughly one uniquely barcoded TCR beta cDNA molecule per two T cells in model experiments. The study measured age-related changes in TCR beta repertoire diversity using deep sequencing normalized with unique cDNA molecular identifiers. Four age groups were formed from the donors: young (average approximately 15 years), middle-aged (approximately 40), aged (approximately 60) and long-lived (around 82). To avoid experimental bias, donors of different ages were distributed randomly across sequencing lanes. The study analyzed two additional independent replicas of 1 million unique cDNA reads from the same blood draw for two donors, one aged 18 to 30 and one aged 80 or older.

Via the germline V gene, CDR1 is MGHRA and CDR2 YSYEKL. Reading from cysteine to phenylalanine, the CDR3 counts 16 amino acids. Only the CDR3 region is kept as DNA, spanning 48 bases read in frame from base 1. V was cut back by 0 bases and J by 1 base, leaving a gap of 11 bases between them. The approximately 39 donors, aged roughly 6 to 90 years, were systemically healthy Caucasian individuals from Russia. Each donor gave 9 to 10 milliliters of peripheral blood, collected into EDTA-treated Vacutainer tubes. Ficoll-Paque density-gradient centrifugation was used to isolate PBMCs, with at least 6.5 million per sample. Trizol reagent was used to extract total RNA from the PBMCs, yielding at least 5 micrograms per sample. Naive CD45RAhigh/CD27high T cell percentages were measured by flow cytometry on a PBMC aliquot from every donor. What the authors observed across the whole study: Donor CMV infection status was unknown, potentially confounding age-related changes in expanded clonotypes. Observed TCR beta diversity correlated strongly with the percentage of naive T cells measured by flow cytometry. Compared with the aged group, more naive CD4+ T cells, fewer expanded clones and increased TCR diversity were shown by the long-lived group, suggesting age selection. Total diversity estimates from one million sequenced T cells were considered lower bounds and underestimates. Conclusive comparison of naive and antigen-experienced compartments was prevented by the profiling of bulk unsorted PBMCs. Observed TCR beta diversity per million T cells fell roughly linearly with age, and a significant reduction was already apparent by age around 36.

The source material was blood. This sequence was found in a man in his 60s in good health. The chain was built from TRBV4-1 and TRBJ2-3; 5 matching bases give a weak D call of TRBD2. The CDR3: CASSQEPPGGTDTQYF. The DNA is TGCGCCAGCAGCCAAGAGCCCCCCGGGGGCACAGATACGCAGTATTTT.